The T cell receptor (beta chain) described here comes from a study of blood T cell repertoires in COVID-19 (dated by TCRdb to the early 2020s). Broadly, across the study: Samples from collaborators originated in the United States, Italy and Spain and spanned both the acute and convalescent phases of COVID-19. The material from the prospective study consisted of cDNA or gDNA derived from T cells, B-cell-depleted T cells, or PBMCs. Deeply sampled blood TCRbeta repertoires from subjects exposed to, actively infected with, or recovered from COVID-19 were included in the dataset. The repertoires were made available in a free public database intended to serve as a resource for research on the immune response to SARS-CoV-2. The samples were drawn from two sources: the first 160 participants of the ongoing ImmuneRACE study, and 1,200 or so subjects contributed by 6 global collaborators. The sample metadata nearly always contained a de-identified subject ID, COVID-19 status, age in years and sex. HLA class I and class II types, where available, came from metadata supplied by the sample provider rather than from assay-based typing.

Regarding this clone: What antigen it recognizes has not been identified. No much larger clone is present one base from it, and per-base qualities are unavailable.

What the work shows at the level of the full study, not this receptor alone: Clinical and demographic metadata were provided uncurated, with the amount varying by source and participant.

Collaborating institutions collected whole blood in K2EDTA tubes following their own protocols. Collaborator samples were shipped for TCRbeta analysis as frozen whole blood, isolated PBMCs, or DNA extracted from either sample type. TCRbeta CDR3 regions were amplified from genomic DNA by means of the immunoSEQ Assay, a bias-controlled multiplex PCR. The paper's processing steps were these. Within the assay, amplification of reference gene primers was used to estimate how many nucleated cells each sample contained. To quantify the absolute abundance of each unique TCRbeta CDR3 rearrangement, sequence reads were collapsed and filtered. For each sample, productive Simpson clonality was calculated by taking the square root of Simpson's diversity index across productive rearrangements. TCRdb stores this immuneACCESS table with in-frame sequences only. Part of the clones is absent; in the studies checked, under half of the shortfall reflects unresolved V genes, and no reason is known for the rest. V and J calls and clone size are as listed in that table; D and trimming were resolved from the DNA. The sample includes about 360,000 clones, with about four fifths observed a single time. The ten largest clones add up to more than 0.85% of the sample.

CDR1 MNHEY and CDR2 SVGAGI are derived from the germline V gene. Germline trimming: 5 bases from V, 5 bases from J; junction bases outside gene matches: 9. Including cysteine and phenylalanine, the CDR3 has 15 amino acids. This entry keeps only the CDR3 DNA: 45 bases, framed from base 1. This clonotype was obtained from a human donor with acute or convalescent COVID-19. The donor label of this sample is uncertain. Sequenced material: peripheral blood. The V and J genes are TRBV6-5 and TRBJ1-1; TRBD1 agrees with 9 junctional bases. CDR3 loop: CASSPKQGTGTEAFF. The nucleotide sequence is given as TGTGCCAGCAGTCCGAAACAGGGGACAGGGACTGAAGCTTTCTTT.